The 9 T cell receptor beta chains below come from one sample, sequenced in a study of T cell changes during pregnancy in multiple sclerosis. The protocol was immunoSEQ multiplex PCR, while the TCRdb copy is restricted to in-frame clones and leaves out a portion. The sample consists of 45,000 to 55,000 clones, 85% to 95% of them appearing once. Specimen: CD4+ T cells from peripheral blood mononuclear cells, collected in the second trimester of pregnancy. The origin of the receptors is a female donor in good health, enrolled as a control in a pregnancy study.

This clone was picked up one time. The V gene is TRBV4-1, the J gene TRBJ1-5, with D hard to call. Trimming shortened V by 3 bases and J by 7 bases, and 13 bases separated the two germline ends. This CDR3 spans 14 amino acids. The germline CDR1 and CDR2 sequences are MGHRA and YSYEKL. In nucleotides, the CDR3 is TGCGCCAGCAGCCAGCAACCCGGAGGACAGCCCCAGCATTTT. As protein: CASSQQPGGQPQHF.

The chain combines TRBV15 with TRBJ1-2; TRBD1 matches at 8 bases. This CDR3 spans 13 amino acids. Germline CDR1 and CDR2: LNHNV and YYDKDF (reference sequence). V shed 6 bases and J 5 bases; nucleotides not matched to a gene: 5. The CDR3 region has the DNA TGTGCCACCAGTCCGGACAGGGTATATGGCTACACCTTC. Its protein product is CATSPDRVYGYTF.

The genes are TRBV6-5 and TRBJ2-7, with a tentative D call TRBD1 (6 bases). The CDR3 contains 14 residues. Trimming cost V 7 bases and J 3 bases, with 16 bases left between them. The germline CDR1 and CDR2 sequences are MNHEY and SVGAGI. The CDR3 bases are TGTGCCAGCAATGGGGGCCTTGGAAACTACGAGCAGTACTTC. It specifies CASNGGLGNYEQYF.

The V and J genes are TRBV2 and TRBJ2-7; TRBD2 matches at 8 bases. Unmatched junction bases numbered 3, after V lost 6 bases and J lost 2 bases. The CDR3 runs to 13 residues. The germline V gene has CDR1 SNHLY and CDR2 FYNNEI. CDR3 DNA: TGTGCCAGCAGAGGACTAGCCACCTACGAGCAGTACTTC. It yields the protein CASRGLATYEQYF.

This clone was found a few times. V gene TRBV7-9 combines with J gene TRBJ1-1, with 7 bases matching TRBD1. CDR1 SEHNR and CDR2 FQNEAQ come from the germline V gene (reference sequence). V was clipped by 2 bases and J by 7 bases; unmatched bases: 1. There are 12 residues in the CDR3. The CDR3: CASSLRDSEAFF. CDR3 nucleotide sequence: TGTGCCAGCAGCTTAAGGGACAGTGAAGCTTTCTTT.

The V and J genes are TRBV4-1 and TRBJ1-5; D perhaps matches TRBD1 (5 bases). From germline, CDR1 is MGHRA and CDR2 YSYEKL. The V and J ends lost 1 base and 4 bases respectively, with 11 bases between them. This CDR3 has 15 amino acids. CDR3 sequence (DNA): TGCGCCAGCAGCCAAGTGGCCAGGGTAAATCAGCCCCAGCATTTT. It translates to CASSQVARVNQPQHF.

The J gene is TRBJ2-7, the V gene TRBV5-6, with 7 bases fitting TRBD2. The germline CDR1 and CDR2 sequences are SGHDT and YYEEEE. The CDR3 is 14 residues long. Trimming removed 1 base from V and 0 bases from J; junction bases left unmatched: 1. The CDR3 DNA reads TGTGCCAGCAGCTTGAGCGGGATCTCCTACGAGCAGTACTTC. Residues: CASSLSGISYEQYF.

The chain is built from TRBV5-3 and TRBJ1-5, with D tentatively TRBD1 (6 bases). TRBV5-3 is reported as an ORF; its role is uncertain. V was pared by 0 bases and J by 3 bases, with 10 bases between. This CDR3 is built from 15 residues. The CDR3 region is CARSLGRGFNQPQHF. The CDR3 DNA follows: TGTGCCAGAAGCTTGGGCAGGGGTTTCAATCAGCCCCAGCATTTT.

This clone was seen once. The CDR3 region is CASSEVQGRYTEAFF. For the CDR3, the DNA is TGCGCCAGCAGTGAGGTACAGGGGAGGTACACTGAAGCTTTCTTT. The genes are TRBV10-2 and TRBJ1-1; 7 nucleotides match TRBD1. In germline, CDR1 is WSHSY, CDR2 SAAADI. Trimming removed 2 bases from V and 3 bases from J; junction bases left unmatched: 6. The CDR3 is made up of 15 amino acids.